Reported below is one TCR beta chain. Authors' data handling: Researchers report that nucleated cell counts were estimated from reference gene primer amplification. TCRdb's table, derived via immunoSEQ multiplex PCR, lists solely in-frame clones and lacks some. The DNA was the basis for D and trimming; V, J and clone size are from that table. Here the sample spans under 150,000 clones, 88% being singletons. V gave up 4 bases and J gave up 3 bases, with 7 bases separating them. Germline V lookup: CDR1 MNHEY, CDR2 SVGEGT. CDR3 length: 13 residues. This record belongs to a study of blood T cell repertoires in COVID-19. On the study more broadly: There were acute and convalescent COVID-19 samples, and they came from the United States, Italy and Spain. In each case, the material was cDNA or gDNA derived from T cells, B-cell-depleted T cells, or PBMCs.

The specimen was peripheral blood. This chain links TRBV6-2 or TRBV6-3 with TRBJ2-1; D gene ambiguous. The TCR was taken from a man aged 50-59 years with acute or convalescent COVID-19. This chain's CDR3 is CASSSRGYNEQFF. DNA for the CDR3: TGTGCCAGCAGTTCCCGCGGCTACAATGAGCAGTTCTTC.